These 15 T cell receptor beta chains were all obtained from the same sample, sequenced in a study of regulatory T cells. General observations from the study: CD3G-deficient patients' regulatory T cells showed reduced Shannon diversity versus autologous conventional CD4+ and control regulatory cells.

The PCR used 52 TRBV and 13 TRBJ primers. Here immunoSEQ multiplex PCR was the method, and the copy in TCRdb shows in-frame clones only, minus some. The data show roughly 2,200 clones, roughly 90% seen once. The antigens for these receptors are not known. Sequencing used CD4+ Tregs sorted from blood. Receptor source: a child under 18 with CD3G deficiency.

The table lists this clone with a count of one. This chain links TRBV6-1 with TRBJ2-5, with D perhaps TRBD1 (5 bases). The end of the DNA is better explained by TRBJ2-7, so the J call may be wrong. The CDR3 spans 15 residues. Per the germline V gene, CDR1 is MNHNS and CDR2 is SASEGT. The CDR3 DNA reads TGTGCCAGCAGAACTACAGGTAAAGGAAGCTACGAGCAGTACTTC. As protein: CASRTTGKGSYEQYF.

The V gene is TRBV11-2, the J gene TRBJ2-7; perhaps TRBD1 as D (6 bases). Germline CDR1 and CDR2: SGHAT and FQNNGV. The CDR3 is 17 residues long. The V end was cut by 4 bases, the J end by 0 bases, with 19 bases between. For the CDR3, the DNA is TGTGCCAGCAGCTCCGCCAGGGGCTTCTCGAGCTCCTACGAGCAGTACTTC. Translated, it gives CASSSARGFSSSYEQYF.

V and J are TRBV23-1 and TRBJ2-7; D unclear. TRBV23-1 is an ORF for which the function is uncertain. The CDR3 is 17 amino acids. The ends were cut back, 2 bases at V and 7 bases at J, with 24 bases in the middle. The CDR3 region has the DNA TGCGCCAGCAGTCAAAGGCCCCGAAATTCTGGAGCAGAAGAGCAGTACTTC. It encodes CASSQRPRNSGAEEQYF.

The rearrangement joins TRBV6-1 to TRBJ1-5; TRBD1 matches 7 bases. Germline V gives CDR1 MNHNS, CDR2 SASEGT. This CDR3 has 17 residues. V lost 2 bases and J lost 4; bases outside the gene matches: 11. The CDR3 loop is CASSESPNPGGNQPQHF. The CDR3 region has the DNA TGTGCCAGCAGTGAATCCCCGAATCCAGGGGGAAATCAGCCCCAGCATTTT.

In regard to this clone: The junction and the germline gene differ at one end; a read error may be behind it. V and J are TRBV5-1 and TRBJ2-3; 7 nucleotides agree with TRBD1. Looked up from germline, CDR1 is SGHRS and CDR2 is YFSETQ. The length of the CDR3 is 12 residues. CDR3 sequence: CASSLDTGTAHF. The CDR3 DNA is TGCGCCAGCAGCTTGGACACCGGGACAGCCCACTTT.

This rearrangement joins TRBV10-3 to TRBJ1-1; D gene ambiguous. CDR1 ENHRY and CDR2 SYGVKD come from the germline V gene. The CDR3 is 13 residues long. V lost 0 bases, J lost 10 bases, and 12 bases lay in between. The CDR3 reads CAISESIKGSAFF. CDR3 coding DNA: TGTGCCATCAGTGAGTCTATCAAAGGTTCAGCTTTCTTT.

This chain connects TRBV19 to TRBJ1-1; D uncertain. V lost 7 bases and J lost 3, with 15 bases in between. This CDR3 is 14 amino acids long. CDR1 and CDR2 (germline): LNHDA, SQIVND (reference sequence). The CDR3 DNA sequence: TGTGCCAGTAAGAGGGAATGGTCGGACACTGAAGCTTTCTTT. Translating gives CASKREWSDTEAFF.

The chain is built from TRBV7-9 and TRBJ2-5; D assignment may be TRBD1 or TRBD2 (8 bases each). The CDR3 consists of 14 residues. In germline, CDR1 is SEHNR, CDR2 FQNEAQ (reference sequence). Trimming removed 5 bases from V and 7 bases from J, with 17 bases in between. The CDR3 loop reads CASSRGGTGGTQYF. CDR3 nucleotide sequence: TGTGCCAGCAGCCGCGGGGGGACAGGAGGGACCCAGTACTTC.

The rearrangement links TRBV28 to TRBJ2-1; D is possibly TRBD1 or TRBD2 (6 bases each). Germline assignment: CDR1 MDHEN and CDR2 SYDVKM. The CDR3 is 19 amino acids. V was cut by 2 bases and J by 4 bases, with 24 bases left in between. CDR3 DNA: TGTGCCAGCAGTTTAGGGGACTTTCCGCTAGACGGGACATACAATGAGCAGTTCTTC. Translating it yields CASSLGDFPLDGTYNEQFF.

The CDR3 nucleotides are TGTGCCAGCAGCATCTTAACCCCGACCGGGGAGCTGTTTTTT. This translates into CASSILTPTGELFF. The genes are TRBV11-2 and TRBJ2-2; D gene unclear. The germline V gene encodes CDR1 SGHAT and CDR2 FQNNGV. The CDR3 sequence is 14 residues long. V lost 5 bases and J lost 5, with 12 bases in between.

This chain connects TRBV5-1 to TRBJ2-3; D not resolved. V lost 4 bases to trimming and J lost 0 bases, with 12 bases between them. Germline V gene data show CDR1 as SGHRS and CDR2 as YFSETQ. The CDR3 covers 15 residues. This chain's CDR3 is CASSPGRFSTDTQYF. The CDR3 nucleotides are TGCGCCAGCAGCCCCGGACGGTTTAGCACAGATACGCAGTATTTT.

The J gene is TRBJ2-1, the V gene TRBV4-1; TRBD2 aligns across 8 bases. Looked up from germline, CDR1 is MGHRA and CDR2 is YSYEKL. The J segment lost 9 bases and the V segment lost 1 base, leaving 5 bases of the junction unmatched. This CDR3 region has 14 residues. DNA of the CDR3: TGCGCCAGCAGCCAAGTAATAGCGGGATCTGAGCAGTTCTTC. Amino acid sequence: CASSQVIAGSEQFF.

The V and J genes are TRBV28 and TRBJ2-7; D may correspond to TRBD1 or TRBD2 (5 bases each). V dropped 6 bases and J dropped 6 bases, with 15 bases sitting between them. Germline loops: CDR1 MDHEN, CDR2 SYDVKM. The CDR3 consists of 13 residues. CDR3 sequence: CASSSGTASEQYF. CDR3 coding DNA: TGTGCCAGCAGCTCAGGGACCGCCAGCGAGCAGTACTTC.

J is TRBJ2-7 and V is TRBV28; 13 positions agree with TRBD2. Per germline, CDR1 MDHEN and CDR2 SYDVKM. J gave up 8 bases and V 5 bases, and 3 bases lay outside the gene matches. This CDR3 is built from 13 residues. The CDR3 DNA follows: TGTGCCAGCAGTCGACTAGCGGGAGGAAAGCAGTACTTC. Translating gives CASSRLAGGKQYF.

This clone was observed once. V usage is TRBV6-1 and J usage is TRBJ1-2, with TRBD1 matching 7 bases. Trimming cost V 4 bases and J 1 base; bases outside gene matches: 6. Germline-derived CDR1 and CDR2 are MNHNS and SASEGT. This CDR3 spans 15 amino acids. The CDR3 DNA follows: TGTGCCAGCAGTGCGTACAGGGGTCGTAACTATGGCTACACCTTC. It encodes CASSAYRGRNYGYTF.